The 22 T cell receptor beta chains below all came from one sample that was sequenced in a study of blood T cell repertoires in COVID-19. Profiled with immunoSEQ multiplex PCR; TCRdb holds only in-frame clones, not every one. This sample has some 220,000 clones, with less than 90% found just once. The sample was peripheral blood. Receptor source: a woman aged 60-75 years who had recovered from COVID-19.

The V gene is TRBV6-5, the J gene TRBJ2-5, with a tentative D call TRBD2 (6 bases). Trimming stripped 11 bases from V and 0 bases from J, with 16 bases between. The germline V gene has CDR1 MNHEY and CDR2 SVGAGI. The CDR3 covers 14 residues. CDR3 sequence reads: CAGARGLYQETQYF. Here the CDR3 DNA reads TGTGCCGGCGCACGGGGACTTTACCAAGAGACCCAGTACTTC.

The CDR3 DNA sequence: TGTGCCAGCAGTTTACAGGGGGACCCTGAAGCTTTCTTT. Encoded protein: CASSLQGDPEAFF. The V call is TRBV6-5, the J call TRBJ1-1, with TRBD1 matching 8 bases. This CDR3 is built from 13 residues. V gave up 4 bases and J gave up 6 bases; unmatched junction bases: 4. Germline V CDR1 and CDR2: MNHEY, SVGAGI.

This chain connects TRBV4-3 to TRBJ1-2, with D tentatively TRBD1 (6 bases). Germline CDR1 is LGHNA and CDR2 is YSLEER. The CDR3 loop spans 17 amino acids. V lost 0 bases and J 4 bases, leaving 18 bases between the germline ends. The CDR3 sequence is CASSQDWGGFVLYGYTF. CDR3 sequence (DNA): TGCGCCAGCAGCCAAGATTGGGGGGGCTTCGTTCTCTATGGCTACACCTTC.

V usage is TRBV5-1 and J usage is TRBJ1-4; 8 nucleotides line up with TRBD1. This CDR3 is 15 amino acids long. With V trimmed by 4 bases and J by 8 bases, 10 bases remained unmatched. Germline V gene sequence: CDR1 SGHRS, CDR2 YFSETQ. The CDR3 DNA sequence: TGCGCCAGCAGCGACGACAGGGGCGTAGGAGAAAAACTGTTTTTT. Its protein product is CASSDDRGVGEKLFF.

This clone was seen just once. The CDR3 spells CASRPGTSGYNEQFF. CDR3 bases: TGTGCCAGCAGGCCCGGGACTAGCGGTTACAATGAGCAGTTCTTC. The chain has TRBV11-2 and TRBJ2-1; 11 positions match TRBD2. The CDR3 length is 15 residues. Germline-derived CDR1 and CDR2 are SGHAT and FQNNGV. After removal of 6 bases from V and 4 bases from J, the junction contained 5 bases not matched to a gene.

This rearrangement joins TRBV27 to TRBJ1-2, with D possibly being TRBD1 (6 bases). CDR3 length: 14 amino acids. The germline V gene has CDR1 MNHEY and CDR2 SMNVEV (reference sequence). V lost 7 bases to trimming and J lost 11 bases, with 23 bases between them. The CDR3 DNA reads TGTGCCAGCAAGGCGCCGGGACATCAGAGGGGGTACACCTTC. Protein: CASKAPGHQRGYTF.

The V call is TRBV20-1, the J call TRBJ1-2; D may be TRBD1 (6 bases). V was cut by 3 bases and J by 5 bases, with 13 bases left in between. The germline V gene has CDR1 DFQATT and CDR2 SNEGSKA (reference sequence). The CDR3 is made up of 13 amino acids. The CDR3 DNA reads TGCAGTGCTAGTGTGATGAGGGGGTATGGCTACACCTTC. Translation gives CSASVMRGYGYTF.

This clone was seen only a few times. The V and J genes are TRBV4-1 and TRBJ2-5, with 9 bases that match TRBD2. This CDR3 comprises 17 residues. Germline V gene lookup returns CDR1 MGHRA and CDR2 YSYEKL. V gave up 0 bases and J gave up 1 base; unmatched junction bases: 6. The CDR3 region is CASSQDKERGAQETQYF. CDR3 coding DNA: TGCGCCAGCAGCCAAGATAAGGAGCGGGGGGCCCAAGAGACCCAGTACTTC.

The chain links TRBV7-9 to TRBJ2-1; 9 nucleotides align to TRBD1. Germline CDR1 SEHNR, CDR2 FQNEAQ (reference sequence). The CDR3 spans 13 residues. Trimming at V came to 5 bases and at J to 6 bases, leaving 2 bases not matched to a gene. The CDR3 DNA sequence: TGTGCCAGCAGCCCGGACAGGGGCAATGAGCAGTTCTTC. Protein: CASSPDRGNEQFF.

The V gene is TRBV30, the J gene TRBJ2-7, with no clear D. The germline V gene encodes CDR1 GTSNPN and CDR2 SVGIG (reference sequence). The V and J ends lost 0 bases and 5 bases respectively, with 11 bases between them. CDR3 length: 13 residues. This CDR3 is CAWSVRKRNEQYF. In DNA form, the CDR3 reads TGTGCCTGGAGTGTAAGGAAGCGTAACGAGCAGTACTTC. The variable domain in full, completed from reference TRBV30 and TRBJ2-7, reads SQTIHQWPATLVQPVGSPLSLECTVEGTSNPNLYWYRQAAGRGLQLLFYSVGIGQISSEVPQNLSASRPQDRQFILSSKKLLLSDSGFYLCAWSVRKRNEQYFGPGTRLTVT.

The chain couples TRBV5-6 to TRBJ1-2; D is unclear. Between the trimmed V and J ends, which lost 4 bases and 0 bases, there was a span of 13 bases. CDR1 and CDR2 from the germline V gene are SGHDT and YYEEEE. The CDR3 runs 15 residues. CDR3 amino acids: CASSAGPPANYGYTF. CDR3 nucleotides: TGTGCCAGCAGCGCAGGCCCCCCTGCTAACTATGGCTACACCTTC.

This chain uses TRBV27 with TRBJ1-2, with 7 bases lining up with TRBD1. J lost 3 bases, V lost 5 bases, and 9 bases had no gene match. Germline-derived CDR1 and CDR2 are MNHEY and SMNVEV (reference sequence). The CDR3 has 15 residues. The CDR3 spells CASSTRDSGHYGYTF. CDR3 coding DNA: TGTGCCAGCAGTACAAGGGACAGTGGACACTATGGCTACACCTTC.

The chain employs TRBV9 and TRBJ2-1, with 8 nucleotides matching TRBD2. The CDR3 has 15 amino acids. Germline CDR1 is SGDLS and CDR2 is YYNGEE. The V segment lost 0 bases and the J segment 4 bases; nucleotides outside the gene matches: 3. The CDR3 reads CASSVDEREYNEQFF. The CDR3 DNA reads as TGTGCCAGCAGCGTAGACGAGCGGGAGTACAATGAGCAGTTCTTC.

The rearrangement links TRBV11-3 to TRBJ2-3; tentatively, D is TRBD1 (6 bases). Germline lookup yields CDR1 SGHNT and CDR2 YENEEA. This CDR3 spans 16 amino acids. The V end lost 3 bases, the J end lost 2 bases, and 15 bases lay between the germline ends. As DNA, the CDR3 is TGTGCCAGCAGCTTTGGACAGACCCCTTCCACAGATACGCAGTATTTT. Residues: CASSFGQTPSTDTQYF. The entire variable domain, with the rest obtained from reference TRBV11-3 and TRBJ2-3, is as follows: EAGVVQSPRYKIIEKKQPVAFWCNPISGHNTLYWYLQNLGQGPELLIRYENEEAVDDSQLPKDRFSAERLKGVDSTLKIQPAELGDSAVYLCASSFGQTPSTDTQYFGPGTRLTVL.

The gene calls are TRBV5-1 and TRBJ2-3, with TRBD1 identical over 10 bases. The junction had 10 bases not matched to a gene; V was cut back by 3 bases and J by 3 bases. CDR1 and CDR2 from the germline V gene are SGHRS and YFSETQ. The CDR3 covers 17 residues. Here the CDR3 reads CASSSPQGGQGTDTQYF. In DNA form, the CDR3 reads TGCGCCAGCAGCTCACCGCAGGGGGGACAGGGGACAGATACGCAGTATTTT.

The chain links TRBV7-6 to TRBJ2-7, with 7 bases identical to TRBD1. The germline V gene has CDR1 SGHVS and CDR2 FNYEAQ. The CDR3 covers 15 residues. J was trimmed by 2 bases and V by 0 bases; bases with no gene match: 4. CDR3 nucleotides: TGTGCCAGCAGCTTAGCCCGGGACAGTCCCTACGAGCAGTACTTC. Its protein product is CASSLARDSPYEQYF.

The rearrangement joins TRBV14 to TRBJ2-2, with no clear D. V was shortened by 2 bases and J by 6 bases, with 7 bases between the two germline ends. Germline V gene data show CDR1 as SGHDN and CDR2 as FVKESK. The CDR3 sequence is 13 residues long. The CDR3 coding sequence is TGTGCCAGCAGCCAAAACGAGGCCGGGGAGCTGTTTTTT. Translation: CASSQNEAGELFF.

This chain links TRBV18 with TRBJ2-3; D not resolved. The CDR3 is 14 amino acids. Trimming left V 2 bases short and J 2 bases short, with 8 bases between. CDR1 and CDR2 from the germline V gene are KGHSH and LQKENI. CDR3 in DNA: TGTGCCAGCTCACCAGTAGAGAACACAGATACGCAGTATTTT. This translates into CASSPVENTDTQYF.

A word on this clone: Other DNA sequences in this specimen translate into the identical CDR3. The V and J genes are TRBV7-2 and TRBJ1-3; 7 nucleotides agree with TRBD1. CDR3 length: 14 amino acids. The germline gives CDR1 SGHTA, CDR2 FQGNSA. With V trimmed by 5 bases and J by 1 base, 2 bases remained unmatched. The CDR3 region is CASSPGGSGNTIYF. CDR3 DNA: TGTGCCAGCAGCCCAGGGGGGTCTGGAAACACCATATATTTT.

The CDR3 DNA reads TGTGCCAGCAGCCCGGACAGGGGCAGTTCACCCCTCCACTTT. This codes for CASSPDRGSSPLHF. The gene calls are TRBV7-8 and TRBJ1-6; 9 bases match TRBD1. Per germline, CDR1 SGHVS and CDR2 FQNEAQ. The CDR3 contains 14 residues. V lost 5 bases and J lost 9; bases outside the gene matches: 5.

The V and J genes are TRBV6-4 and TRBJ2-7, with D maybe TRBD1 (6 bases). The CDR3 extends over 12 amino acids. Trimming removed 5 bases from V and 3 bases from J, with 8 bases in between. Germline V gives CDR1 MRHNA, CDR2 SNTAGT. The CDR3 region has the DNA TGTGCCAGCAGTAAGGACAGCTACGAGCAGTACTTC. As protein: CASSKDSYEQYF.

The rearrangement uses TRBV18 and TRBJ1-2; 8 positions agree with TRBD1. This CDR3 contains 16 residues. The V and J ends lost 0 bases and 6 bases, in that order; junction bases with no gene match: 9. Germline V gene sequence: CDR1 KGHSH, CDR2 LQKENI. The CDR3 bases are TGTGCCAGCTCACCACCGTCAGGACAGGGTTCCCATGGCTACACCTTC. Protein sequence: CASSPPSGQGSHGYTF. Complete variable domain (other parts from reference TRBV18 and TRBJ1-2): NAGVMQNPRHLVRRRGQEARLRCSPMKGHSHVYWYRQLPEEGLKFMVYLQKENIIDESGMPKERFSAEFPKEGPSILRIQQVVRGDSAAYFCASSPPSGQGSHGYTFGSGTRLTVV.